This T cell receptor beta chain was identified in a study of blood T cell repertoires in COVID-19. Overall study: From T cells, B-cell-depleted T cells, or PBMCs came the material, which was cDNA or gDNA.

The CDR3 consists of 16 residues. Per the germline V gene, CDR1 is SGHTS and CDR2 is YDEGEE. Trimming took 4 bases from V and 4 from J; bases not matched to a gene: 8. Per the authors' pipeline: Amplifying reference gene primers gave estimates of nucleated cell counts. Produced via immunoSEQ multiplex PCR; TCRdb's table is partial and in-frame only. That table supplies the V and J calls and clone size; D and trimming were determined from the DNA. The data hold approximately 200,000 clones, with just under 90% observed a single time. The sequence came from a man in his sixties who had recovered from COVID-19. Specimen: peripheral blood. J is TRBJ2-1 and V is TRBV5-8, with 10 bases aligning to TRBD1. Here the CDR3 DNA reads TGTGCCAGCAGCCCGGGACAGGGGCGGAGGTACAATGAGCAGTTCTTC. As protein: CASSPGQGRRYNEQFF.